This T cell receptor (beta chain) appears in the sequencing data of a study of blood T cells in healthy people across ages. Together with a sample-barcoded 5' primer, a J-beta primer mix was included in a second PCR lasting about 6 to 11 cycles. TCRdb reanalysed the 5' RACE reads using MiXCR and keeps one entry per CDR3 protein. The sample holds about 1.5 million distinct CDR3 sequences; approximately 43% are singletons and the top ten take around 4%. The clonotype was recovered from a woman under 30 in good health. Sample: blood.

CDR3: CATARANYGYTF. In nucleotides, the CDR3 is TGTGCCACCGCGAGGGCAAACTATGGCTACACCTTC. This chain connects TRBV10-3 to TRBJ1-2; D remains ambiguous. CDR1 is ENHRY, CDR2 SYGVKD, per germline. CDR3 length: 12 amino acids. Trimming left V 10 bases short and J 2 bases short, with 11 bases between.